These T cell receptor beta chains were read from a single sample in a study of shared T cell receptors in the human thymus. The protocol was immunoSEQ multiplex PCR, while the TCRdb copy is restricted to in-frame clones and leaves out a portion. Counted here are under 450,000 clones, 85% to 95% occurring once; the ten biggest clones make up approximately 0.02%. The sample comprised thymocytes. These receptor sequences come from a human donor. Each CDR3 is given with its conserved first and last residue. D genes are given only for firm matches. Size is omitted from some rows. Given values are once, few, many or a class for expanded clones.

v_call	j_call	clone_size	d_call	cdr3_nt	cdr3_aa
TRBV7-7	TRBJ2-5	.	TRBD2	TGTGCTAGCAGCCCCCTCTTAGCGGGAGGGCCGACGGAAGAGACCCAGTACTTC	CASSPLLAGGPTEETQYF
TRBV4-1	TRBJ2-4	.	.	TGCGCCAGCAGCCAAGGGTCCAGCGGTAAACTAGCCAAAAACATTCAGTACTTC	CASSQGSSGKLAKNIQYF
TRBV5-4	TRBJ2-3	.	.	TGTGCCAGCAGCACCCGTGGCGGAAAATCCCCCACAGATACGCAGTATTTT	CASSTRGGKSPTDTQYF
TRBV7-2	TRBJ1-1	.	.	TGTGCCAGCAGCTTTGAAAACGGTAAACCCCTTACTCGGGACACTGAAGCTTTCTTT	CASSFENGKPLTRDTEAFF
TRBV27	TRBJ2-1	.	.	TGTGCCAGCAGTCCCCCGTTAAGGCGCTACAATGAGCAGTTCTTC	CASSPPLRRYNEQFF
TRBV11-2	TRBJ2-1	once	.	TGTGCCAGCAGCTTATTCTCCGGTCCCCTCTACAATGAGCAGTTCTTC	CASSLFSGPLYNEQFF
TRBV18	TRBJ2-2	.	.	TGTGCCAGCTCACCACTTGCAGGTGCGAACACCGGGGAGCTGTTTTTT	CASSPLAGANTGELFF
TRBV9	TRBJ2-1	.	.	TGTGCCAGCAGCCTCGTCAATATCGGGGACAATGAGCAGTTCTTC	CASSLVNIGDNEQFF
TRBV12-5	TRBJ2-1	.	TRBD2	TGTGCTAGTGGTTTGATCCCTGCCGGGACTAGCGTACCGCAAGGGCACAATGAGCAGTTCTTC	CASGLIPAGTSVPQGHNEQFF
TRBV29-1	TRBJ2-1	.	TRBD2	TGCAGCGTAGGACTAGCGGGAGGCGACAATGAGCAGTTCTTC	CSVGLAGGDNEQFF
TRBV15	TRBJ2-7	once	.	TGTGCCACCAGCAAGTGGACAGTCCTACCCTACGAGCAGTACTTC	CATSKWTVLPYEQYF
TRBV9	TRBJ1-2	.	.	TGTGCCAGCAGCGTTCCTCTATCGGGGTATGGCTACACCTTC	CASSVPLSGYGYTF
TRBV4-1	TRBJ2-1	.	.	TGCGCCAGCAGCGCACCACGGGGGCGCTCTGAGCAGTTCTTC	CASSAPRGRSEQFF
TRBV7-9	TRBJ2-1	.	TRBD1	TGTGCCAGCAGCCGGACAGGGGACGATGAGCAGTTCTTC	CASSRTGDDEQFF
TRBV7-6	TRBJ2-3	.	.	TGTGCCAGCAACCCCCGGGGTAGGGGACCCCCCACAGATACGCAGTATTTT	CASNPRGRGPPTDTQYF
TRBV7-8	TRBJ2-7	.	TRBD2	TGTGCCAGCACCAAAGGGAGCGGGAGCTACGAGCAGTACTTC	CASTKGSGSYEQYF
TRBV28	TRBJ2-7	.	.	TGTGCCAGCAGCCTTAGCCCCGGCTGGAAGTACTTC	CASSLSPGWKYF
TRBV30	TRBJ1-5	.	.	TGTGCCTGGAGTCGGGGTGAAAGGCGGCCCCAGCATTTT	CAWSRGERRPQHF
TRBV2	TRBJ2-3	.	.	TGTGCCAGCAGTGAAATTTTCTGGGGGTTCGCAGATACGCAGTATTTT	CASSEIFWGFADTQYF